One and the same sample provided the 9 T cell receptor beta chains below, sequenced in a study of T cell responses to AZD1222 COVID-19 vaccine. Profiling relied on immunoSEQ multiplex PCR, and the TCRdb table lists in-frame clones only, not all of them. The table includes roughly 110,000 clones, about 92% detected once. The sequencing here drew on peripheral blood, taken 28 days after the second AZD1222 dose. These receptors all come from an adult who received the AZD1222 COVID-19 vaccine.

V usage is TRBV11-2 and J usage is TRBJ2-7, with D unresolved. CDR3 length: 16 residues. CDR1 is SGHAT and CDR2 is FQNNGV in the germline V gene. The ends were cut back, 5 bases at V and 5 bases at J, with 22 bases in the middle. CDR3 residues: CASSQTPTGLGDEQYF. DNA of the CDR3: TGTGCCAGCAGCCAAACACCGACCGGGCTTGGGGACGAGCAGTACTTC.

This chain links TRBV2 with TRBJ1-3; D is ambiguous. The CDR3 runs 14 residues. Germline CDR1 SNHLY, CDR2 FYNNEI. Trimming took off 5 bases at V and 4 bases at J, with 12 bases between the two ends. CDR3 coding DNA: TGTGCCAGCAGTCAGGTGCTGTTGGGAAACACCATATATTTT. Encoded protein: CASSQVLLGNTIYF.

The genes are TRBV6-5 and TRBJ1-2; TRBD1 matches 7 bases. The CDR3 consists of 14 residues. J lost 3 bases, V lost 2 bases, and 3 bases had no gene match. From germline, CDR1 is MNHEY and CDR2 SVGAGI. The DNA for the CDR3 is TGTGCCAGCAGTTACGACAGGGTCGACTATGGCTACACCTTC. It codes for CASSYDRVDYGYTF.

The rearrangement links TRBV5-4 to TRBJ2-7; D is unresolved. Germline V gene data show CDR1 as SGHNT and CDR2 as YYREEE (reference sequence). The CDR3 contains 14 residues. Trimming shortened V by 1 base and J by 6 bases, and 14 bases separated the two germline ends. The CDR3 reads CASSLLWQYCEQYF. The DNA of the CDR3 is TGTGCCAGCAGCTTGCTCTGGCAGTATTGCGAGCAGTACTTC. The entire variable domain, with the rest obtained from reference TRBV5-4 and TRBJ2-7, is as follows: ETGVTQSPTHLIKTRGQQVTLRCSSQSGHNTVSWYQQALGQGPQFIFQYYREEENGRGNFPPRFSGLQFPNYSSELNVNALELDDSALYLCASSLLWQYCEQYFGPGTRLTVT.

The rearrangement joins TRBV3-1 (or the pseudogene TRBV3-2) to TRBJ1-5, with D unclear. V lost 1 base and J lost 4, with 2 bases in between. Germline V lookup: CDR1 LGHDT, CDR2 YNNKEL (reference sequence). This CDR3 is built from 12 residues. For the CDR3, the DNA is TGTGCCAGCAGCCAAGCAAATCAGCCCCAGCATTTT. It specifies CASSQANQPQHF.

V and J are TRBV9 and TRBJ2-3, with TRBD2 matching over 8 bases. Germline lookup yields CDR1 SGDLS and CDR2 YYNGEE. With V trimmed by 5 bases and J by 2 bases, 13 bases remained unmatched. The CDR3 runs to 17 residues. The CDR3 is CASRGPGAGGTTDTQYF. The CDR3, as DNA: TGTGCCAGCAGGGGACCCGGTGCGGGGGGAACCACAGATACGCAGTATTTT.

This clone has a handful of counts. The J gene is TRBJ2-5, the V gene TRBV4-1; D unresolved. V was shortened by 4 bases and J by 5 bases, with 14 bases between the two germline ends. Looked up from germline, CDR1 is MGHRA and CDR2 is YSYEKL. The CDR3 covers 14 residues. CDR3 coding DNA: TGCGCCAGCAGCCCTCAGGTAGATGGCGAGACCCAGTACTTC. Protein: CASSPQVDGETQYF.

This chain links TRBV7-8 with TRBJ2-5; no definite D call. The germline V and J ends were trimmed by 2 bases and 2 bases, with 6 bases remaining between them. The CDR3 is 13 amino acids. CDR1 and CDR2 (germline): SGHVS, FQNEAQ. Written as DNA, the CDR3 is TGTGCCAGCAGCTTACCGGTACAAGAGACCCAGTACTTC. It specifies CASSLPVQETQYF. The full variable domain, its missing parts supplied by reference TRBV7-8 and TRBJ2-5, is GAGVSQSPRYKVAKRGQDVALRCDPISGHVSLFWYQQALGQGPEFLTYFQNEAQLDKSGLPSDRFFAERPEGSVSTLKIQRTQQEDSAVYLCASSLPVQETQYFGPGTRLLVL.

This clone was detected once. The chain links TRBV7-6 to TRBJ2-1; 12 bases match TRBD2. The CDR3 is 18 amino acids. Germline CDR1 is SGHVS and CDR2 is FNYEAQ. The trim removed 5 bases at V and 0 bases at J, leaving 8 bases unmatched. This CDR3 is CASSTLAGGTDSYNEQFF. Here the CDR3 DNA reads TGTGCCAGCAGCACACTAGCGGGGGGAACCGACTCCTACAATGAGCAGTTCTTC.